This T cell receptor beta chain was observed in a study of shared clonotypes between healthy human individuals. Overall study: The composition of the donors was two women and a few men aged 18 to 49.

The assay was immunoSEQ multiplex PCR, and TCRdb's table has in-frame clones only and misses some. The table lists approximately 2,000,000 clones, about 94% of them singletons. Naive CD8 populations comprised CD45RO-negative cells positively selected for CCR7, excluding terminally differentiated effector memory CD45RA+ cells. Points from the study as a whole: Rarefaction exposed incomplete sorted-subset sequencing despite large depth. Generation of non-shared clonotypes was less probable than generation of clonotypes shared by all four donors. Memory subsets generally showed lower estimated richness than naive subsets.

The table lists this clone with a few counts. Its antigen is currently unknown. This CDR3 spans 11 amino acids. V lost 8 bases to trimming and J lost 9 bases; unmatched junction nucleotides: 3. Looked up from germline, CDR1 is SNHLY and CDR2 is FYNNEI. The chain carries TRBV2 and TRBJ2-1, with 8 bases aligning to TRBD1. This receptor was identified in a man aged 18 to 35 in good health. Some clones in this sample may be carry-over from other donors' samples. What was sequenced was naive CD8+ T cells from PBMCs. CDR3 DNA sequence: TGTGCCAGCGGCAGGGGGCTTGAGCAGTTCTTC. Translating gives CASGRGLEQFF.